This entry describes one T cell receptor beta chain. The source of the sample is a study of T cell changes during pregnancy in multiple sclerosis. V was clipped by 2 bases and J by 6 bases; unmatched bases: 17. CDR1 SGHDT and CDR2 YYEEEE come from the germline V gene. The CDR3 loop spans 17 amino acids. Some clones are missing from TCRdb's copy, which holds only in-frame ones; the method was immunoSEQ multiplex PCR. The table includes 65,000 to 85,000 clones, approximately 95% detected once. The material was peripheral blood, obtained in the second trimester of pregnancy. The sequence was collected from a female donor in good health, enrolled as a control in a pregnancy study. This chain connects TRBV5-6 to TRBJ2-7; the match to TRBD2 covers 7 bases. This CDR3 reads CASSLRASGVRTGEQYF. The CDR3 coding sequence is TGTGCCAGCAGCTTACGGGCTAGCGGAGTACGTACTGGCGAGCAGTACTTC.